This is a list of T cell receptor beta chains from one sample in a study of cytomegalovirus exposure and HLA in healthy donors. TCRdb keeps only in-frame clones here, not all; method: immunoSEQ multiplex PCR. Of 70,000 to 95,000 clones listed, approximately 60% were seen once; the top ten hold 4.5% to 5.5%. Sequenced material: PBMCs. All receptors come from a woman younger than 45 in good health and CMV-seropositive. The CDR3 runs from the conserved cysteine through the conserved F or W. A D gene is named only where the DNA matches it firmly. Clone size appears in some rows only: once, few, many, or a class for an expanded clone.

J gene: TRBJ1-1
V gene: TRBV30
D gene: TRBD1
clone size: NA
CDR3 protein: CAWSLGQGFTEAFF
CDR3 DNA: TGTGCCTGGAGCCTCGGACAGGGTTTCACTGAAGCTTTCTTT

J gene: TRBJ2-7
V gene: TRBV5-1
D gene: NA
clone size: few
CDR3 protein: CASSLSETYEQYF
CDR3 DNA: TGCGCCAGCAGCCTATCCGAGACCTACGAGCAGTACTTC

J gene: TRBJ2-7
V gene: TRBV7-2
D gene: TRBD2
clone size: NA
CDR3 protein: CASSSRGSYYEQYF
CDR3 DNA: TGTGCCAGCAGCTCCCGCGGGAGTTACTACGAGCAGTACTTC

J gene: TRBJ1-2
V gene: TRBV6-5
D gene: TRBD1
clone size: NA
CDR3 protein: CASSKDRGRDYGYPF
CDR3 DNA: TGTGCCAGCAGTAAGGACAGGGGGCGAGACTATGGCTACCCCTTC

J gene: TRBJ2-1
V gene: TRBV28
D gene: NA
clone size: NA
CDR3 protein: CASRLRGVGSYNEQFF
CDR3 DNA: TGTGCCAGCAGGCTAAGGGGTGTGGGCTCTTACAATGAGCAGTTCTTC

J gene: TRBJ2-7
V gene: TRBV15
D gene: NA
clone size: NA
CDR3 protein: CATSRGLAGEQYF
CDR3 DNA: TGTGCCACCAGCAGAGGGCTAGCTGGCGAGCAGTACTTC

J gene: TRBJ2-7
V gene: TRBV27
D gene: TRBD1
clone size: NA
CDR3 protein: CASSGQGGLRSYEQYF
CDR3 DNA: TGTGCCAGCAGTGGACAGGGCGGTTTGAGGTCCTACGAGCAGTACTTC

J gene: TRBJ2-3
V gene: TRBV5-1
D gene: TRBD2
clone size: NA
CDR3 protein: CASSPSGGSTDTQYF
CDR3 DNA: TGCGCCAGCAGCCCCAGCGGGGGGTCGACAGATACGCAGTATTTT

J gene: TRBJ1-2
V gene: TRBV16
D gene: NA
clone size: once
CDR3 protein: CASSQPGTYRGYTF
CDR3 DNA: TGTGCCAGCAGCCAACCCGGGACTTACAGGGGCTACACCTTC

J gene: TRBJ1-1
V gene: TRBV5-1
D gene: NA
clone size: NA
CDR3 protein: CASSLDRCEAFF
CDR3 DNA: TGCGCCAGCAGCTTAGACAGGTGTGAAGCTTTCTTT

J gene: TRBJ2-5
V gene: TRBV6-5
D gene: NA
clone size: few
CDR3 protein: CASSYTGPETQYF
CDR3 DNA: TGTGCCAGCAGTTATACAGGGCCGGAGACCCAGTACTTC

J gene: TRBJ2-1
V gene: TRBV5-5
D gene: NA
clone size: NA
CDR3 protein: CASSWGLVRDNEQFF
CDR3 DNA: TGTGCCAGCAGCTGGGGGCTAGTACGGGATAATGAGCAGTTCTTC

J gene: TRBJ2-7
V gene: TRBV7-3
D gene: TRBD2
clone size: NA
CDR3 protein: CASSLGEERGGLYEQYF
CDR3 DNA: TGTGCCAGCAGCTTAGGGGAAGAGCGGGGGGGTCTCTACGAGCAGTACTTC

J gene: TRBJ1-2
V gene: TRBV15
D gene: TRBD1
clone size: NA
CDR3 protein: CATSRGQGGDYGYTF
CDR3 DNA: TGTGCCACCAGCAGAGGACAGGGGGGAGACTATGGCTACACCTTC

J gene: TRBJ1-1
V gene: TRBV7-9
D gene: TRBD1
clone size: NA
CDR3 protein: CASSPLPGGIGNTEAFF
CDR3 DNA: TGTGCCAGCAGCCCCCTTCCAGGGGGCATTGGGAACACTGAAGCTTTCTTT

J gene: TRBJ2-7
V gene: TRBV14
D gene: TRBD2
clone size: NA
CDR3 protein: CASRPSGSSYEQYF
CDR3 DNA: TGTGCCAGCAGACCCAGCGGGAGCTCCTACGAGCAGTACTTC

J gene: TRBJ2-7
V gene: TRBV4-3
D gene: TRBD1
clone size: NA
CDR3 protein: CASSQGGTGSYEQYF
CDR3 DNA: TGCGCCAGCAGCCAAGGCGGGACAGGGAGTTACGAGCAGTACTTC

J gene: TRBJ1-6
V gene: TRBV2
D gene: TRBD1
clone size: NA
CDR3 protein: CASSKQGAQGPLHF
CDR3 DNA: TGTGCCAGCAGTAAACAGGGGGCGCAAGGACCCCTCCACTTT

J gene: TRBJ1-4
V gene: TRBV10-2
D gene: NA
clone size: NA
CDR3 protein: CASSDSMLNEKLFF
CDR3 DNA: TGCGCCAGCAGTGATAGCATGCTTAATGAAAAACTGTTTTTT

J gene: TRBJ2-7
V gene: TRBV11-2
D gene: TRBD1
clone size: NA
CDR3 protein: CASSLDRGHYEQYF
CDR3 DNA: TGTGCCAGCAGCTTAGACAGGGGGCACTACGAGCAGTACTTC

J gene: TRBJ1-4
V gene: TRBV19
D gene: NA
clone size: NA
CDR3 protein: CASSARGGLYEKLFF
CDR3 DNA: TGTGCCAGTAGTGCCCGGGGGGGGTTATATGAAAAACTGTTTTTT

J gene: TRBJ2-7
V gene: TRBV27
D gene: NA
clone size: NA
CDR3 protein: CASLPVQGAQGEQYF
CDR3 DNA: TGTGCCAGTCTTCCCGTCCAAGGCGCCCAGGGCGAGCAGTACTTC

J gene: TRBJ1-5
V gene: TRBV10-3
D gene: NA
clone size: few
CDR3 protein: CAISGDTRNQPQHF
CDR3 DNA: TGTGCCATCAGTGGGGACACTCGCAATCAGCCCCAGCATTTT

J gene: TRBJ2-5
V gene: TRBV2
D gene: NA
clone size: few
CDR3 protein: CASLLGGLIEETQYF
CDR3 DNA: TGTGCCAGCCTCCTAGGAGGCCTAATCGAAGAGACCCAGTACTTC

J gene: TRBJ2-3
V gene: TRBV7-3
D gene: NA
clone size: NA
CDR3 protein: CASSFAYTDTQYF
CDR3 DNA: TGTGCCAGCAGCTTCGCGTACACAGATACGCAGTATTTT

J gene: TRBJ2-7
V gene: TRBV11-2
D gene: NA
clone size: few
CDR3 protein: CASSLDRVNEQYF
CDR3 DNA: TGTGCCAGCAGCTTAGACAGGGTCAACGAGCAGTACTTC

J gene: TRBJ1-1
V gene: TRBV27
D gene: NA
clone size: NA
CDR3 protein: CASSLTVNTEAFF
CDR3 DNA: TGTGCCAGCAGTTTGACAGTTAACACTGAAGCTTTCTTT

J gene: TRBJ1-1
V gene: TRBV4-1
D gene: TRBD1
clone size: few
CDR3 protein: CASSPVGDRWNTEAFF
CDR3 DNA: TGCGCCAGCAGCCCCGTGGGGGACAGGTGGAACACTGAAGCTTTCTTT

J gene: TRBJ1-2
V gene: TRBV28
D gene: NA
clone size: NA
CDR3 protein: CASSTPAGYGYTF
CDR3 DNA: TGTGCCAGCAGTACACCGGCCGGGTATGGCTACACCTTC

J gene: TRBJ1-2
V gene: TRBV6-5
D gene: TRBD1
clone size: NA
CDR3 protein: CASSSRDRRGYTF
CDR3 DNA: TGTGCCAGCAGCTCCCGGGACAGGCGAGGCTACACCTTC

J gene: TRBJ2-1
V gene: TRBV2
D gene: NA
clone size: NA
CDR3 protein: CASSEGGTQDYNEQFF
CDR3 DNA: TGTGCCAGCAGTGAAGGAGGGACACAAGACTACAATGAGCAGTTCTTC

J gene: TRBJ2-7
V gene: TRBV7-9
D gene: NA
clone size: NA
CDR3 protein: CASSLDSSSYEQYF
CDR3 DNA: TGTGCCAGCAGCTTAGACAGCAGCTCCTACGAGCAGTACTTC

J gene: TRBJ2-7
V gene: TRBV4-1
D gene: TRBD1
clone size: NA
CDR3 protein: CASSRDRTYEQYF
CDR3 DNA: TGCGCCAGCAGCCGGGACAGAACCTACGAGCAGTACTTC

J gene: TRBJ1-2
V gene: TRBV19
D gene: NA
clone size: NA
CDR3 protein: CASSFTNYGYTF
CDR3 DNA: TGTGCCAGCAGTTTTACTAACTATGGCTACACCTTC

J gene: TRBJ2-7
V gene: TRBV7-3
D gene: NA
clone size: NA
CDR3 protein: CSSSLMGHEQYF
CDR3 DNA: TGTTCCAGCAGCTTAATGGGCCACGAGCAGTACTTC

J gene: TRBJ1-4
V gene: TRBV30
D gene: TRBD1
clone size: NA
CDR3 protein: CAWNPGQLNEKLFF
CDR3 DNA: TGTGCCTGGAATCCGGGACAGCTCAATGAAAAACTGTTTTTT

J gene: TRBJ2-1
V gene: TRBV5-1
D gene: TRBD2
clone size: NA
CDR3 protein: CASSRTLAGGRSTYNEQFF
CDR3 DNA: TGCGCCAGCAGCCGCACACTAGCGGGGGGTCGGTCGACCTACAATGAGCAGTTCTTC

J gene: TRBJ2-2
V gene: TRBV7-3
D gene: TRBD1
clone size: once
CDR3 protein: CASSQGAYGELFF
CDR3 DNA: TGTGCCAGCAGCCAGGGGGCGTATGGGGAGCTGTTTTTT